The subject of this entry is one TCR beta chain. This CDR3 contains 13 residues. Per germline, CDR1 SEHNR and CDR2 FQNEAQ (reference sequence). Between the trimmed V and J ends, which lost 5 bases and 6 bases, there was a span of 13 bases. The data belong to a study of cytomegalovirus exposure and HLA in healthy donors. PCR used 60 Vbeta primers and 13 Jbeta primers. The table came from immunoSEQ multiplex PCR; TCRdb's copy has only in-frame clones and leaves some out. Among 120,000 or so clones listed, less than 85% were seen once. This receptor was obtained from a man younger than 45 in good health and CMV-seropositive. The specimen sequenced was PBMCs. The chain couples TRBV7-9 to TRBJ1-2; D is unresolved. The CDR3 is CASSGPGSDGYTF. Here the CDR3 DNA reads TGTGCCAGCAGCGGTCCGGGGTCGGATGGCTACACCTTC.